Listed below are T cell receptor beta chains from one sample, sequenced in a study of cytomegalovirus exposure and HLA in healthy donors. Repertoires were generated with immunoSEQ multiplex PCR, while TCRdb's copy carries only in-frame clones and drops some. The repertoire holds roughly 130,000 clones, with around 77% as singletons. The sequenced sample consisted of PBMCs. These receptors were taken from a man younger than 45 in good health and CMV-seronegative. Both conserved end residues are part of each CDR3. Only part of the rows carry a size: once, few, many, or a class if the clone is expanded.

v_gene	abundance	CDR3aa
TRBV7-2	NA	CASSFRLAITQYF
TRBV5-1	NA	CASRTLAGGKSSYNEQFF
TRBV7-9	few	CASSLAGGNTEAFF
TRBV4-2	NA	CASSQDGTPSYEQYF
TRBV5-6	NA	CASSPVRGSTDTQYF
TRBV7-3	NA	CASSLKPHEVPGYTF
TRBV19	NA	CASSASGIYEQYF
TRBV6-4	once	CASSDSGTGSQHF
TRBV4-3	NA	CASSVGTGGLLPQHF
TRBV6-6	NA	CASSYSREGNQPQHF
TRBV11-2	NA	CASRPTTGSTEAFF
TRBV28	NA	CASSPLLAGRYNEQFF
TRBV7-3	NA	CASSLWPGADYEQYF
TRBV7-2	NA	CASSSFWGGTEAFF
TRBV9	few	CASSERGVSNQPQHF
TRBV9	NA	CASSVVAGSTNTGELFF
TRBV28	NA	CASSFGGILNSPLHF
TRBV4-3	NA	CASSQDGTGDSPLHF
TRBV6-5	NA	CASSPNRGSNQPQHF
TRBV5-1	NA	CASSPEVGGLGEQFF
TRBV5-1	NA	CASSSSGRVHNEQFF
TRBV5-1	NA	CASSLNRGRETQYF
TRBV9	NA	CASSSRLAGGLNTQYF
TRBV10-3	NA	CAISAGGPASYEQYF
TRBV2	once	CASSEVPGVNEQYF
TRBV4-3	NA	CASSQDYGTGVFYEKLFF
TRBV29-1	NA	CSVPEGYEQYF
TRBV6-5	NA	CASSYLSGGEQYF
TRBV2	NA	CASSGLNTGELFF
TRBV13	NA	CASSLGQEQFF
TRBV5-1	NA	CASSAGTGGAPDFF
TRBV6-4	NA	CASSDSLAGVHTGELFF
TRBV2	NA	CASSPRTANSNQPQHF
TRBV2	NA	CASSAGQGGPMGNQPQHF
TRBV7-3	once	CASSLVLAGDTDEQFF
TRBV11-1	NA	CASSSYAPTGTTNYGYTF
TRBV6-1	NA	CATRWEGDSNQPQHF
TRBV7-2	NA	CASSMGQLNTEAFF
TRBV19	NA	CASSPGQGGTYEQYF
TRBV2	NA	CASTTANYGYTF
TRBV4-2	NA	CASSQVVQGGNQPQHF
TRBV28	NA	CASGGASGYEQYF
TRBV5-4	NA	CASTYGTGGFTEAFF
TRBV11-2	NA	CASTPAGGTGNEQFF
TRBV4-3	few	CASSQELAGVGQETQYF